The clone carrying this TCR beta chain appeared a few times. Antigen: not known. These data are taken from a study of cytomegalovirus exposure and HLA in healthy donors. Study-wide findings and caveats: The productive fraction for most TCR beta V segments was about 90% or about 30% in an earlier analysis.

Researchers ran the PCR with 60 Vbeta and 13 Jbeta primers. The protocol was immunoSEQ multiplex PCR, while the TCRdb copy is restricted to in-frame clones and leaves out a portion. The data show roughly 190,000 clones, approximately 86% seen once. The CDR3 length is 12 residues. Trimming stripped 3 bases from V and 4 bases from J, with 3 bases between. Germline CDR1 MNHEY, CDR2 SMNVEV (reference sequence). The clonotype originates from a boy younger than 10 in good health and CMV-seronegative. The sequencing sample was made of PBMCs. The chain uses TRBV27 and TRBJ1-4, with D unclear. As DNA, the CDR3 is TGTGCCAGCAGTTTCCTTAATGAAAAACTGTTTTTT. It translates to CASSFLNEKLFF.